The 30 T cell receptor beta chains in this list originate from one sample, sequenced in a study of T cells in Graves' hyperthyroidism and ophthalmopathy. Amplified TCR beta CDR3 regions came from RNA transcripts. RT-PCR in the first round (using the HTBI primer set) targeted the TCR CDR3. TCRdb used MiXCR to reprocess the multiplex PCR reads, holding one entry per CDR3 protein. This repertoire shows about 500,000 distinct CDR3 sequences, approximately 15% found once; its top ten account for about 17%. The sample taken for sequencing was blood. These receptors all come from a woman younger than 35 with Graves' hyperthyroidism.

The genes are TRBV6-2 or TRBV6-3 and TRBJ2-1, with TRBD2 matching 13 bases. The V gene end was trimmed by 6 bases and the J gene end by 5 bases; junction bases not matched to a gene: 4. CDR1 is MNHEY, CDR2 SVGEGT, per germline. The CDR3 is 15 residues long. CDR3 region: CASRMGLAGNNEQFF. CDR3 nucleotide sequence: TGTGCCAGCAGGATGGGACTAGCGGGGAACAATGAGCAGTTCTTC.

This clonotype has a count of ten or more. The rearrangement joins TRBV18 to TRBJ1-4, with 8 positions matching TRBD1. CDR1 and CDR2 from the germline V gene are KGHSH and LQKENI. Trimming removed 5 bases from V and 7 bases from J; junction bases left unmatched: 6. This CDR3 is built from 14 residues. CDR3: CASSAGTGAEKLFF. As DNA, the CDR3 is TGTGCCAGCTCAGCCGGGACAGGCGCTGAAAAACTGTTTTTT.

The chain couples TRBV25-1 to TRBJ1-5, with 10 bases lining up with TRBD1. The CDR3 spans 14 residues. V lost 6 bases, J lost 5 bases, and 4 bases stayed unmatched. Germline CDR1 reads MGHDK; CDR2 reads SYGVNS. The CDR3 nucleotides are TGTGCCAGCAGCGACAGGGGGCCCGATCAGCCCCAGCATTTT. It encodes CASSDRGPDQPQHF.

This clonotype was recorded at least ten times. The rearrangement joins TRBV12-3 or TRBV12-4 to TRBJ2-7; D is possibly TRBD2 (5 bases). The CDR3 sequence is 13 residues long. The V gene lost 6 bases and the J gene lost 6 bases, with 15 bases spanning the gap. The CDR3 spells CASRLGGISEQYF. In DNA form, the CDR3 reads TGTGCCAGCAGGCTCGGAGGTATCAGCGAGCAGTACTTC.

This clonotype came up many times. The J gene is TRBJ2-1, the V gene TRBV19, with 9 bases lining up with TRBD2. With V trimmed by 3 bases and J by 8 bases, 8 bases remained unmatched. Germline CDR1 and CDR2: LNHDA and SQIVND (reference sequence). This CDR3 has 15 amino acids. The CDR3 is CASSIHSGRRDEQFF. The CDR3 DNA reads as TGTGCCAGTAGTATCCATAGCGGGAGACGCGATGAGCAGTTCTTC.

This CDR3 is CSARITRASGSYEQYF. The CDR3 DNA sequence: TGCAGTGCTAGGATAACGAGGGCTAGCGGGAGCTACGAGCAGTACTTC. The chain uses TRBV20-1 and TRBJ2-7; the match to TRBD2 covers 10 bases. After removal of 3 bases from V and 3 bases from J, the junction contained 11 bases not matched to a gene. CDR3 length: 16 amino acids. CDR1 DFQATT and CDR2 SNEGSKA come from the germline V gene (reference sequence).

The V call is TRBV5-1, the J call TRBJ2-7; D is uncertain. Per the germline V gene, CDR1 is SGHRS and CDR2 is YFSETQ. V was shortened by 0 bases and J by 3 bases, with 7 bases between the two germline ends. The CDR3 is made up of 13 amino acids. The CDR3 region is CASSLAPDYEQYV. The CDR3 region has the DNA TGCGCCAGCAGCTTGGCTCCGGACTACGAGCAGTACGTC.

This clonotype was picked up many times. The V call is TRBV12-3 or TRBV12-4, the J call TRBJ2-3; no clear D gene. CDR3 length: 16 amino acids. V lost 4 bases and J 1 base, leaving 15 bases between the germline ends. CDR3 DNA sequence: TGTGCCAGCAGTTCTAACTTTTTCCTAGGCACAGATACGCAGTATTTT. Translating gives CASSSNFFLGTDTQYF.

The table lists this clonotype with many counts. The V gene is TRBV3-1, the J gene TRBJ1-5, with D possibly matching TRBD1 (6 bases). V was clipped by 0 bases and J by 7 bases, with 13 bases between them. The germline V gene has CDR1 LGHDT and CDR2 YNNKEL (reference sequence). This CDR3 spans 15 amino acids. The CDR3 sequence: CASSQDRGVRQPQHF. The CDR3 DNA reads TGTGCCAGCAGCCAAGACAGGGGAGTTCGGCAGCCCCAGCATTTT.

CDR3 DNA: TGCGCCAGCAGTGAGTCGCCTAGCGGGAGAGTCTCCTACAATGAGCAGTTCTTC. It yields the protein CASSESPSGRVSYNEQFF. This chain connects TRBV10-2 to TRBJ2-1, with 10 bases identical to TRBD2. Trimming took 0 bases from V and 0 from J; bases not matched to a gene: 5. The CDR3 is 18 residues long. Germline V CDR1 and CDR2: WSHSY, SAAADI.

This clonotype was detected many times. The V and J genes are TRBV7-3 and TRBJ1-1, with a tentative D call TRBD1 (6 bases). The CDR3 sequence is 15 residues long. Germline CDR1 SGHTA, CDR2 FQGTGA. V lost 4 bases, J lost 1 base, and 13 bases lay in between. CDR3 protein: CASSSEVGANTEAFF. The CDR3 region has the DNA TGTGCCAGCAGCTCAGAGGTGGGGGCGAACACTGAAGCTTTCTTT.

This clonotype has a count of ten or more. The gene calls are TRBV9 and TRBJ2-3; 10 positions agree with TRBD2. Germline values: CDR1 SGDLS, CDR2 YYNGEE. This CDR3 comprises 19 residues. V dropped 3 bases and J dropped 1; count of bases not matched to a gene: 14. CDR3 in DNA: TGTGCCAGCAGCGCCCCGCTAGCGGGAGAGGGCGAGGGCACAGATACGCAGTATTTT. Translated: CASSAPLAGEGEGTDTQYF.

This clonotype was detected ten times or more. The chain has TRBV7-8 and TRBJ2-7; 9 nucleotides agree with TRBD1. The CDR3 is 15 residues long. Per germline, CDR1 SGHVS and CDR2 FQNEAQ. J lost 4 bases, V lost 1 base, and 5 bases had no gene match. The CDR3 DNA follows: TGTGCCAGCAGCTTAGACGGGACAGGGTGGTACGAGCAGTACTTC. Residues: CASSLDGTGWYEQYF.

The chain employs TRBV24-1 and TRBJ2-1, with TRBD2 identical over 7 bases. Trimming took 0 bases from V and 1 from J; bases not matched to a gene: 2. The CDR3 is 16 residues long. Per germline, CDR1 KGHDR and CDR2 SFDVKD. The CDR3 nucleotides read TGTGCCACCAGTGATTTGGGTAGCGGGTCCTACAATGAGCAGTTCTTC. It yields the protein CATSDLGSGSYNEQFF.

Ten or more counts support this clonotype. This sequence joins TRBV20-1 and TRBJ2-1; TRBD2 matches 7 bases. CDR1 DFQATT and CDR2 SNEGSKA come from the germline V gene (reference sequence). The CDR3 length is 15 residues. Trimming at V came to 6 bases and at J to 5 bases, leaving 13 bases not matched to a gene. The CDR3 bases are TGCAGTGCCAATGGGCACGGGAGGTTTAACAATGAGCAGTTCTTC. It encodes CSANGHGRFNNEQFF.

The chain recombines TRBV20-1 with TRBJ2-3; no firm D call. The V gene's germline CDR1 is DFQATT and CDR2 SNEGSKA (reference sequence). Deletions cut 0 bases from V and 7 bases from J, with 20 bases between. CDR3 length: 16 residues. The CDR3 coding sequence is TGCAGTGCTAGAGATCTCGCCCGGCTCGCTCAGTATACGCAGTATTTT. Translation: CSARDLARLAQYTQYF.

In this sample, this clonotype turned up many times. V is TRBV5-1 and J is TRBJ2-7; 11 nucleotides match TRBD2. V lost 0 bases to trimming and J lost 7 bases; unmatched junction nucleotides: 9. CDR3 size: 16 residues. Per the germline V gene, CDR1 is SGHRS and CDR2 is YFSETQ. This CDR3 reads CASSLVRTSGLYEQYF. CDR3 nucleotide sequence: TGCGCCAGCAGCTTGGTCCGGACTAGCGGGCTATATGAGCAGTACTTC.

The V call is TRBV3-1, the J call TRBJ1-3; the match to TRBD1 covers 9 bases. Germline assignment: CDR1 LGHDT and CDR2 YNNKEL (reference sequence). The CDR3 loop spans 18 amino acids. The V segment lost 4 bases and the J segment 3 bases; nucleotides outside the gene matches: 13. The CDR3 DNA sequence: TGTGCCAGCAGCCCAGAGACCGGGACAGGGTTGCATGGAAACACCATATATTTT. Protein sequence: CASSPETGTGLHGNTIYF.

This clonotype was counted at least ten times. The J gene is TRBJ2-1, the V gene TRBV5-1; 14 bases map to TRBD2. Trimming took 3 bases from V and 8 from J; bases not matched to a gene: 4. This CDR3 contains 15 residues. Per germline, CDR1 SGHRS and CDR2 YFSETQ. The CDR3 region has the DNA TGCGCCAGCAGCTGGGGACTAGCGGGAGAGGATGAGCAGTTCTTC. It codes for CASSWGLAGEDEQFF.

There are a few counts of this clonotype. This chain connects TRBV19 to TRBJ1-5, with D possibly matching TRBD1 (5 bases). Trimming took 8 bases from V and 4 from J, leaving 15 bases between them. CDR1 LNHDA and CDR2 SQIVND come from the germline V gene (reference sequence). The CDR3 has 14 amino acids. DNA of the CDR3: TGTGCCAGTTTGCCGGGACCTAAAAATCAGCCCCAGCATTTT. Translation: CASLPGPKNQPQHF.

This clonotype was counted many times. V and J are TRBV30 and TRBJ1-1; D unclear. The germline V and J ends were trimmed by 0 bases and 0 bases, with 5 bases remaining between them. The CDR3 covers 13 residues. The germline gives CDR1 GTSNPN, CDR2 SVGIG (reference sequence). CDR3 protein: CAWSVDVNTEAFF. CDR3 nucleotides: TGTGCCTGGAGTGTTGATGTGAACACTGAAGCTTTCTTT.

This clonotype was seen many times. This chain joins TRBV5-1 and TRBJ2-5; 9 positions match TRBD2. The CDR3 length is 14 residues. Trimming took 3 bases from V and 5 from J; bases not matched to a gene: 5. Germline values: CDR1 SGHRS, CDR2 YFSETQ. Written as DNA, the CDR3 is TGCGCCAGCAGCTCTGCGACTAGCGGCGAGACCCAGTACTTC. It translates to CASSSATSGETQYF.

The chain links TRBV11-3 to TRBJ2-1; TRBD1 matches 7 bases. Germline values: CDR1 SGHNT, CDR2 YENEEA. The CDR3 runs to 12 residues. Trimming took 6 bases from V and 10 from J; bases not matched to a gene: 6. In nucleotides, the CDR3 is TGTGCCAGCAGTTTTTCCAGGGGGGAGCAGTTCTTC. This encodes CASSFSRGEQFF.

The sample holds many counts of this clonotype. The chain is built from TRBV11-2 and TRBJ1-5, with 8 bases that match TRBD1. CDR1 is SGHAT and CDR2 is FQNNGV in the germline V gene. The CDR3 has 14 residues. V trimming: 5 bases; J trimming: 4 bases; junction bases outside the gene matches: 4. CDR3 nucleotides: TGTGCCAGCAGCCCTAGACAGGGGAATCAGCCCCAGCATTTT. It codes for CASSPRQGNQPQHF. Variable domain in full (rest from reference TRBV11-2 and TRBJ1-5): EAGVAQSPRYKIIEKRQSVAFWCNPISGHATLYWYQQILGQGPKLLIQFQNNGVVDDSQLPKDRFSAERLKGVDSTLKIQPAKLEDSAVYLCASSPRQGNQPQHFGDGTRLSIL.

The sample holds many counts of this clonotype. The chain has TRBV19 and TRBJ1-2; TRBD1 might be the D (6 bases). Trimming cost V 7 bases and J 4 bases, with 13 bases left between them. The V gene's germline CDR1 is LNHDA and CDR2 SQIVND (reference sequence). This CDR3 is built from 13 residues. The CDR3 is CASNPDRFYGYTF. Written as DNA, the CDR3 is TGTGCCAGTAACCCCGACAGGTTCTATGGCTACACCTTC.

This clonotype was counted at least ten times. The chain is built from TRBV6-1 and TRBJ2-7, with TRBD2 matching 10 bases. With V trimmed by 5 bases and J by 6 bases, 7 bases remained unmatched. The CDR3 extends over 14 amino acids. Germline CDR1 is MNHNS and CDR2 is SASEGT. This CDR3 is CASSTSGIGLEQYV. DNA of the CDR3: TGTGCCAGCAGTACTAGCGGGATTGGGCTCGAGCAGTACGTC.

This clonotype was counted ten times or more. The chain joins TRBV30 to TRBJ1-1; D is unclear. CDR1 GTSNPN and CDR2 SVGIG come from the germline V gene (reference sequence). V was shortened by 0 bases and J by 0 bases, with 8 bases between the two germline ends. The length of the CDR3 is 14 residues. CDR3 amino acids: CAWSVATLNTEAFF. CDR3 bases: TGTGCCTGGAGTGTAGCTACCCTGAACACTGAAGCTTTCTTT. Looking up the rest from reference TRBV30 and TRBJ1-1 gives the full variable domain: SQTIHQWPATLVQPVGSPLSLECTVEGTSNPNLYWYRQAAGRGLQLLFYSVGIGQISSEVPQNLSASRPQDRQFILSSKKLLLSDSGFYLCAWSVATLNTEAFFGQGTRLTVV.

This chain connects TRBV20-1 to TRBJ2-1; TRBD2 agrees at 10 bases. This CDR3 comprises 16 residues. V dropped 5 bases and J dropped 3; count of bases not matched to a gene: 10. Germline CDR1 DFQATT, CDR2 SNEGSKA (reference sequence). In DNA form, the CDR3 reads TGCAGTGCTGTCCCACTAGCGGGACCGTACTACAATGAGCAGTTCTTC. Translating it yields CSAVPLAGPYYNEQFF.

The sample holds many counts of this clonotype. The V gene is TRBV3-1, the J gene TRBJ2-3, with D possibly TRBD2 on 6 matching bases. Trimming stripped 4 bases from V and 5 bases from J, with 16 bases between. Germline V gene data show CDR1 as LGHDT and CDR2 as YNNKEL (reference sequence). The CDR3 length is 15 residues. CDR3 bases: TGTGCCAGCAGCCGCGATAGCGGCGGCCGAGATACGCAGTATTTT. As protein: CASSRDSGGRDTQYF.

Ten or more counts support this clonotype. The V and J genes are TRBV20-1 and TRBJ2-7; D is uncertain. V lost 2 bases and J 0 bases, leaving 11 bases between the germline ends. This CDR3 comprises 14 residues. Germline CDR1 reads DFQATT; CDR2 reads SNEGSKA (reference sequence). The CDR3 sequence is CSARKTLSSYEQYF. The CDR3, as DNA: TGCAGTGCTAGAAAGACGTTGAGCTCCTACGAGCAGTACTTC.